This T cell receptor beta chain comes out of a study of shared clonotypes between healthy human individuals. The CDR3 has 13 residues. CDR1 and CDR2 (germline): ENHRY, SYGVKD. V shed 11 bases and J 3 bases; nucleotides not matched to a gene: 9. In this sample, this clone turned up a few times. Method: immunoSEQ multiplex PCR; TCRdb's copy keeps in-frame clones and lacks some. The sample consists of 450,000 to 550,000 clones, roughly 78% of them appearing once. Sequencing was performed on PBMCs. The gene calls are TRBV10-3 and TRBJ1-1; TRBD1 aligns across 7 bases. The source of this sequence is a woman aged 40 to 49 in good health. Some clones in this sample may be carry-over from other donors' samples. CDR3 in amino acids: CAVRQGLDTEAFF. In DNA form, the CDR3 reads TGTGCCGTTAGACAGGGTTTGGACACTGAAGCTTTCTTT.